What follows are 21 T cell receptor beta chains derived from one specimen sequenced in a study of graft-versus-host responses after intestinal transplantation. The antigens of these receptors remain unknown. Only in-frame clones appear in the TCRdb table, and some are missing; sequencing was by immunoSEQ multiplex PCR. The table has about 92,000 clones, around 90% seen once. The starting material was unstimulated CD8+ T cells sorted from spleen or lymph node cells, obtained before intestinal transplant. These receptors all stem from a human donor who received an intestinal transplant.

The rearrangement uses TRBV6-5 and TRBJ2-5, with TRBD2 identical over 9 bases. Germline V CDR1 and CDR2: MNHEY, SVGAGI. J gave up 2 bases and V 7 bases, and 5 bases lay outside the gene matches. The CDR3 has 14 amino acids. The CDR3 coding sequence is TGTGCCAGCACTACGACTAGCGGTCAAGAGACCCAGTACTTC. It is translated as CASTTTSGQETQYF.

The V gene is TRBV5-4, the J gene TRBJ2-7; 7 nucleotides agree with TRBD1. Trimming at V came to 1 base and at J to 6 bases, leaving 4 bases not matched to a gene. The germline gives CDR1 SGHNT, CDR2 YYREEE (reference sequence). The CDR3 spans 13 residues. The CDR3 here is CASSLSSGGEQYF. The CDR3 nucleotides are TGTGCCAGCAGCTTGAGTTCAGGGGGCGAGCAGTACTTC.

This chain uses TRBV4-2 with TRBJ2-5; TRBD2 matches 10 bases. V lost 0 bases and J lost 2; bases outside the gene matches: 3. Germline CDR1 is LGHNA and CDR2 is YNFKEQ. The CDR3 contains 16 residues. In nucleotides, the CDR3 is TGTGCCAGCAGCCAAGAGCTAGCGGGAGAACAAGAGACCCAGTACTTC. Residues: CASSQELAGEQETQYF.

V gene TRBV4-1 combines with J gene TRBJ1-1; maybe TRBD1 (6 bases). Trimming took 6 bases from V and 3 from J, leaving 11 bases between them. This CDR3 is 13 amino acids long. CDR1 and CDR2 (germline): MGHRA, YSYEKL. In DNA form, the CDR3 reads TGCGCCAGCAGACTAGGGGGGGACACTGAAGCTTTCTTT. Its protein is CASRLGGDTEAFF.

V and J are TRBV5-1 and TRBJ1-1; D unresolved. The germline V gene has CDR1 SGHRS and CDR2 YFSETQ. The CDR3 consists of 14 residues. Between the trimmed V and J ends, which lost 3 bases and 1 base, there was a span of 10 bases. CDR3 coding DNA: TGCGCCAGCAGCTCAAAGGATTCGAACACTGAAGCTTTCTTT. Amino acid sequence: CASSSKDSNTEAFF.

The CDR3 reads CATSGLLDLVNEQFF. The DNA for the CDR3 is TGTGCCACCTCGGGCCTATTGGACCTGGTCAATGAGCAGTTCTTC. The gene calls are TRBV10-3 and TRBJ2-1; D uncertain. Looked up from germline, CDR1 is ENHRY and CDR2 is SYGVKD. V was cut by 10 bases and J by 6 bases, with 22 bases left in between. This CDR3 region has 15 residues.

The rearrangement joins TRBV29-1 to TRBJ2-3, with a weak D call TRBD2 (7 bases). The CDR3 runs to 15 residues. Trimming shortened V by 3 bases and J by 4 bases, and 17 bases separated the two germline ends. Germline CDR1 reads SQVTM; CDR2 reads ANQGSEA. The CDR3 reads CSVERGGSNPDTQYF. Written as DNA, the CDR3 is TGCAGCGTTGAGAGGGGGGGGAGTAACCCAGATACGCAGTATTTT.

The rearrangement joins TRBV25-1 to TRBJ2-5; TRBD2 is a possible D gene (7 bases). The CDR3 is 12 amino acids. Germline CDR1 MGHDK, CDR2 SYGVNS. V was trimmed by 6 bases and J by 9 bases, leaving 14 bases between them. DNA for the CDR3: TGTGCCAGCAGGCAATGGGGGGGGCCCCAGTACTTC. Translation: CASRQWGGPQYF.

V is TRBV27 and J is TRBJ2-1; TRBD2 matches 8 bases. Germline values: CDR1 MNHEY, CDR2 SMNVEV (reference sequence). Germline trimming cut 7 bases from V and 6 bases from J; bases unmatched to any gene: 11. The CDR3 is 15 residues long. CDR3 bases: TGTGCCAGCACCCTGATGGCGGGGGGCCCCAATGAGCAGTTCTTC. Translating gives CASTLMAGGPNEQFF.

This chain connects TRBV10-3 to TRBJ1-2, with D perhaps matching TRBD1 (5 bases). This CDR3 region has 14 residues. Germline CDR1 is ENHRY and CDR2 is SYGVKD. The V and J ends lost 6 bases and 1 base respectively, with 12 bases between them. DNA for the CDR3: TGTGCCATCAGGGAAGACAGTGATAACTATGGCTACACCTTC. It encodes CAIREDSDNYGYTF.

The gene calls are TRBV28 and TRBJ2-1; D may be TRBD1 (5 bases). Germline values: CDR1 MDHEN, CDR2 SYDVKM. V lost 2 bases and J lost 6, with 11 bases in between. The CDR3 contains 14 residues. This chain's CDR3 is CASSLISGFNEQFF. CDR3 DNA sequence: TGTGCCAGCAGTTTAATTTCAGGGTTCAATGAGCAGTTCTTC.

The chain has TRBV4-1 and TRBJ1-2; no definite D call. CDR3 length: 12 residues. V shed 1 base and J shed 7 bases, with 7 bases lying between them. Per the germline V gene, CDR1 is MGHRA and CDR2 is YSYEKL. This CDR3 reads CASSQGQPGYTF. CDR3 nucleotide sequence: TGCGCCAGCAGCCAAGGGCAACCTGGCTACACCTTC.

The chain couples TRBV11-2 to TRBJ2-5; the D gene is possibly TRBD2 (5 bases). V lost 2 bases, J lost 9 bases, and 19 bases lay in between. Germline loops: CDR1 SGHAT, CDR2 FQNNGV. CDR3 length: 15 amino acids. The CDR3 here is CASSLLGTLTEAQYF. CDR3 nucleotide sequence: TGTGCCAGCAGCTTATTGGGAACCCTAACGGAGGCCCAGTACTTC.

This rearrangement joins TRBV7-9 to TRBJ2-5; 11 bases are a match to TRBD2. Germline V gene lookup returns CDR1 SEHNR and CDR2 FQNEAQ (reference sequence). With V trimmed by 5 bases and J by 2 bases, 4 bases remained unmatched. CDR3 size: 15 residues. Here the CDR3 DNA reads TGTGCCAGCAGCCTGTGGACTAGCGGGCAAGAGACCCAGTACTTC. As protein: CASSLWTSGQETQYF.

The rearrangement joins TRBV5-1 to TRBJ1-5; the match to TRBD1 covers 7 bases. Trimming removed 1 base from V and 5 bases from J; junction bases left unmatched: 6. Germline CDR1 and CDR2: SGHRS and YFSETQ. This CDR3 comprises 15 residues. CDR3 residues: CASSLIGTADQPQHF. DNA of the CDR3: TGCGCCAGCAGCTTGATAGGGACAGCAGATCAGCCCCAGCATTTT.

The V call is TRBV2, the J call TRBJ2-2; the D is unclear. The CDR3 sequence is 14 residues long. Deletions cut 6 bases from V and 0 bases from J, with 8 bases between. Germline V gene data show CDR1 as SNHLY and CDR2 as FYNNEI. Written as DNA, the CDR3 is TGTGCCAGCAGCGACATCGCGAACACCGGGGAGCTGTTTTTT. It encodes CASSDIANTGELFF.

The chain uses TRBV6-6 and TRBJ2-2, with D possibly matching TRBD2 (5 bases). The V end was cut by 4 bases, the J end by 6 bases, with 12 bases between. Germline V gene sequence: CDR1 MNHNY, CDR2 SVGAGI (reference sequence). The CDR3 spans 14 residues. The CDR3 spells CASSSILEPGELFF. The CDR3, as DNA: TGTGCCAGCAGTTCGATACTAGAGCCCGGGGAGCTGTTTTTT.

The chain recombines TRBV6-5 with TRBJ2-3; D possibly corresponds to TRBD2 (5 bases). CDR3 size: 15 residues. The germline V gene encodes CDR1 MNHEY and CDR2 SVGAGI. Trimming removed 2 bases from V and 2 bases from J, with 11 bases in between. CDR3 region: CASSYGSPYTDTQYF. The CDR3, as DNA: TGTGCCAGCAGTTACGGGAGCCCCTACACAGATACGCAGTATTTT.

The CDR3 sequence is CASRPPGDEKLFF. CDR3 DNA: TGCGCCAGCAGGCCCCCAGGGGATGAAAAACTGTTTTTT. The rearrangement uses TRBV10-2 and TRBJ1-4; a possible D gene is TRBD1 (6 bases). V was shortened by 6 bases and J by 6 bases, with 11 bases between the two germline ends. Germline V gene sequence: CDR1 WSHSY, CDR2 SAAADI. The CDR3 is made up of 13 amino acids.

The CDR3 DNA follows: TGTGCCAGCAGTGAGTACAGGGCGGGGGAGACCCAGTACTTC. Translation gives CASSEYRAGETQYF. The chain links TRBV2 to TRBJ2-5; the D call may be TRBD1 or TRBD2 (6 bases each). CDR3 length: 14 amino acids. Germline V gene sequence: CDR1 SNHLY, CDR2 FYNNEI. The germline V and J ends were trimmed by 3 bases and 5 bases, with 13 bases remaining between them.

V is TRBV2 and J is TRBJ2-5; D gene uncertain. Germline V gene sequence: CDR1 SNHLY, CDR2 FYNNEI. The CDR3 loop spans 12 amino acids. The V and J ends lost 7 bases and 4 bases respectively, with 10 bases between them. The CDR3 nucleotides are TGTGCCAGCATTGGAGTTGGAGAGACCCAGTACTTC. This codes for CASIGVGETQYF.